This TCR beta chain was recovered during a study of CD8+ T cells in alopecia areata. Across the whole study: For the treated group, dosing was oral tofacitinib at 5 to 10 mg twice daily. Patients took tofacitinib for 6 to 18 months, followed by 6 drug-free months.

Germline trimming cut 6 bases from V and 4 bases from J; bases unmatched to any gene: 7. The CDR3 runs 15 residues. Germline values: CDR1 MGHDK, CDR2 SYGVNS. Sequencing relied on a cDNA template that was reverse transcribed from extracted RNA. Here immunoSEQ multiplex PCR was the method, and the copy in TCRdb shows in-frame clones only, minus some. The table lists 150,000 to 200,000 clones, just under 60% of them singletons. This clonotype originated in a human donor with alopecia areata. The rearrangement joins TRBV25-1 to TRBJ2-5; 11 bases align to TRBD1. The input for sequencing was CD4+ T cells sorted from blood, taken at week 0. CDR3 in amino acids: CASSLGTGGGETQYF. The CDR3, as DNA: TGTGCCAGCAGCCTCGGGACAGGGGGAGGAGAGACCCAGTACTTC.